These T cell receptor beta chains were read from a single sample in a study of T cell changes during pregnancy in multiple sclerosis. The method was immunoSEQ multiplex PCR; TCRdb's version includes in-frame clones alone and lacks a portion of them. The sample lists roughly 97,000 clones; about nine tenths were seen once. The material sequenced was peripheral blood, taken in the second trimester of pregnancy. Receptor source: a female donor in good health, enrolled as a control in a pregnancy study. The CDR3 runs from the conserved cysteine through the conserved F or W. A D gene is named only where the DNA matches it firmly. Expanded clones are given a class, and other clones once, few, many or no size at all.

j_call clone_size v_call d_call cdr3_nt cdr3_aa
TRBJ2-7 once TRBV4-1 TRBD1 TGCGCCAGCAGCCAAGAAGGCAGGGGGCTCTACGAGCAGTACTTC CASSQEGRGLYEQYF
TRBJ2-1 - TRBV2 - TGTGCCAGCAGCGTCACTAAATACAATGAGCAGTTCTTC CASSVTKYNEQFF
TRBJ1-2 - TRBV4-1 - TGCGCCAGCAGCCAAGGACCGGGGGGCCGGGGAGGCTACACCTTC CASSQGPGGRGGYTF
TRBJ1-3 once TRBV5-1 - TGCGCCAGCAGCTTGGCCCCAGCGTCCGGCACCAACACCATATATTTT CASSLAPASGTNTIYF
TRBJ1-1 - TRBV19 - TGTGCCAGTTATGTTCTGGGGGGGCGTCGCGCTTTCTTT CASYVLGGRRAFF
TRBJ1-2 - TRBV18 TRBD1 TGTGCCAGCTCACCAACGGGACAGGGGGCGCTCCCAATTGGCTACACCTTC CASSPTGQGALPIGYTF
TRBJ2-7 - TRBV19 TRBD2 TGTGCCAGTAGTATACTAACGGGGGGGACCTACGAGCAGTACTTC CASSILTGGTYEQYF
TRBJ2-3 - TRBV7-2 - TGTGCCAGCAGCTTCCAGGGTTGGAGCACAGATACGCAGTATTTT CASSFQGWSTDTQYF
TRBJ2-3 once TRBV7-2 TRBD1 TGTGCCAGCAGCCCCCCTCGACAGGGGAATGGGGATACGCAGTATTTT CASSPPRQGNGDTQYF
TRBJ1-4 - TRBV4-3 - TGCGCCAGCAGCCAAGATCGGGGGTCGGAAAAACTGTTTTTT CASSQDRGSEKLFF
TRBJ2-2 - TRBV18 - TGTGCCAGCTCACACAATGAGAGGTTCACCGGGGAGCTGTTTTTT CASSHNERFTGELFF
TRBJ2-1 once TRBV21-1 - TGTGCCAGCAGCAAACCTCCGGCGGATCTCGGGGTGAGCGGATACAATGAGCAGTTCTTC CASSKPPADLGVSGYNEQFF
TRBJ1-2 - TRBV6-1 - TGTGCCAGCAGGGACAAAACCTTCTATGGCTACACCTTC CASRDKTFYGYTF
TRBJ1-5 - TRBV27 - TGTGCCAGCAGTTCCCGGACACCCGTTCAGCCCCAGCATTTT CASSSRTPVQPQHF
TRBJ2-5 - TRBV27 - TGTGCCAGCAGTTTATCCCTAGCCATCAAAGAGACCCAGTACTTC CASSLSLAIKETQYF
TRBJ1-5 - TRBV28 - TGTGCCAGCAGTCCCGAAATCCCGGGACACAATAATCAGCCCCAGCATTTT CASSPEIPGHNNQPQHF
TRBJ1-3 - TRBV7-6 - TGTGCCAGCAGCTTAGACGGGGTTGGAAACACCATATATTTT CASSLDGVGNTIYF
TRBJ1-4 once TRBV2 - TGTGCCAGCAGTGGACAGCCGAATGAAAAACTGTTTTTT CASSGQPNEKLFF
TRBJ1-4 - TRBV5-5 - TGTGCCAGCAGCCTCGGGAGGGCTCCAACTAATGAAAAACTGTTTTTT CASSLGRAPTNEKLFF
TRBJ2-5 - TRBV5-1 TRBD2 TGCGCCAGCAGCTTGCGAGCGGGGGTTGGGCAAGAGACCCAGTACTTC CASSLRAGVGQETQYF
TRBJ1-1 - TRBV18 - TGTGCCAGCTCACCAATTTCGGGAGGAAAGAACACTGAAGCTTTCTTT CASSPISGGKNTEAFF
TRBJ1-2 once TRBV6-6 TRBD1 TGTGCCAGCTGGGACAGGGTGGAGGGCTACACCTTC CASWDRVEGYTF
TRBJ2-1 - TRBV19 - TGTGCCAGTAGTATAGAGGCAGGGGCTTTCAAGGGGGATGAGCAGTTCTTC CASSIEAGAFKGDEQFF
TRBJ2-5 - TRBV20-1 - TGCAGTGCCGCGGGACAAGAGACCCAGTACTTC CSAAGQETQYF
TRBJ1-1 - TRBV25-1 - TGTGCCAGCAGTGACAGGGCTGTGGCTGAAGCTTTCTTT CASSDRAVAEAFF
TRBJ2-1 few TRBV6-5 TRBD2 TGTGCCAGCAGTAGCCTAGCGGGAGGTAATGAGCAGTTCTTC CASSSLAGGNEQFF
TRBJ2-7 - TRBV7-2 - TGTGCCAGCAGCTTAACCTCAGGGCCCAGCTCCTACGAGCAGTACTTC CASSLTSGPSSYEQYF
TRBJ1-1 - TRBV5-6 - TGTGCCAGCAGACCGACAGGAGGCACTGAAGCTTTCTTT CASRPTGGTEAFF
TRBJ1-1 - TRBV9 - TGTGCCAGCAGCGCACCCAGGGGCCTACAAGCAGGGTACACTGAAGCTTTCTTT CASSAPRGLQAGYTEAFF
TRBJ1-2 once TRBV18 TRBD1 TGTGCCAGCTCACCAGCTCAGCGAGACAGGGGTTGGTATGGCTACACCTTC CASSPAQRDRGWYGYTF
TRBJ1-2 few TRBV10-1 - TGCGCCAGCACAACGCTCGACTCAGGGAGGCGAGGCTACACCTTC CASTTLDSGRRGYTF
TRBJ2-7 - TRBV2 - TGTGCCACCCGGACAAGCTCCTACGAGCAGTACTTC CATRTSSYEQYF
TRBJ2-5 once TRBV28 - TGTGCCAGCAGCTCCCGCAGGTCCCAAGAGACCCAGTACTTC CASSSRRSQETQYF
TRBJ1-5 - TRBV19 - TGTGCCAGTAGTCTCCGGGCAGGGCCCGGGCAGCCCCAGCATTTT CASSLRAGPGQPQHF
TRBJ2-3 - TRBV5-6 - TGTGCCAGCAGCTTGGACTTGGGGAAGCGGTGGACAGATACGCAGTATTTT CASSLDLGKRWTDTQYF
TRBJ2-3 - TRBV28 - TGTGCCAGCAGTTTATATGGGGGGAGCACAGATACGCAGTATTTT CASSLYGGSTDTQYF
TRBJ1-5 - TRBV10-3 - TGTGCCATCAGTGAGGAGGTTTCTCAGCCCCAGCATTTT CAISEEVSQPQHF
TRBJ2-3 - TRBV7-9 TRBD1 TGTGCCAGCAGCCGCCCGGGGACAGGGGGCACAGATACGCAGTATTTT CASSRPGTGGTDTQYF
TRBJ1-2 - TRBV5-6 TRBD1 TGTGCCAGCAGCGGGGACACGGGACAGGTAGCTAACTATGGCTACACCTTC CASSGDTGQVANYGYTF
TRBJ1-5 few TRBV4-2 - TGTGCCAGCAGCCAATCATACAGGGAAAGCAATCAGCCCCAGCATTTT CASSQSYRESNQPQHF
TRBJ2-1 - TRBV30 - TGTGCCTGGAGCAGATACAATGAGCAGTTCTTC CAWSRYNEQFF
TRBJ2-3 - TRBV7-2 - TGTGCCAGCAGCTTCAAAGCGGGTACTAGCACAGATACGCAGTATTTT CASSFKAGTSTDTQYF
TRBJ2-3 - TRBV9 - TGTGCCAGCAGCGTAGGAAGCGGGTCGGGCCCGACGCAGTATTTT CASSVGSGSGPTQYF
TRBJ1-2 - TRBV5-8 - TGTGCCAGCAGCTTGGATCAGGGGCCCTATGGCTACACCTTC CASSLDQGPYGYTF
TRBJ2-2 - TRBV7-2 - TGTGCCAGCAGCTTAGGGTTCGGTGGGGGCGACGGGGAGCTGTTTTTT CASSLGFGGGDGELFF
TRBJ2-2 - TRBV5-1 - TGCGCCAGCAGCTTGGCGGCGGGTACCGGGGAGCTGTTTTTT CASSLAAGTGELFF
TRBJ2-7 once TRBV19 TRBD1 TGTGCCAGTAGTAGGGGAGCCGGGACAGGGACCTACGAGCAGTACTTC CASSRGAGTGTYEQYF
TRBJ2-1 once TRBV11-2 - TGTGCCAGCAGCTTAGTAACAGTTGACAATGAGCAGTTCTTC CASSLVTVDNEQFF
TRBJ2-7 - TRBV11-2 TRBD1 TGTGCCAGCAGCTTTGACAGGGACCCTACCTACGAGCAGTACTTC CASSFDRDPTYEQYF
TRBJ1-2 few TRBV19 TRBD1 TGTGCCAGTGAAAGGGCAGGGGGCAACTATGGCTACACCTTC CASERAGGNYGYTF
TRBJ1-6 few TRBV15 - TGTGCCACCAGCAGAGCCCCGCCACGGTCACCCCTCCACTTT CATSRAPPRSPLHF
TRBJ1-5 once TRBV19 - TGTGCCAGTAGTATCGGCGGGGGAGGTGGCAATCAGCCCCAGCATTTT CASSIGGGGGNQPQHF
TRBJ1-1 once TRBV27 TRBD1 TGTGCCAGCAGTTCAGGGGGGCCACCTTTCCCGAACACTGAAGCTTTCTTT CASSSGGPPFPNTEAFF
TRBJ2-1 - TRBV19 TRBD2 TGTGCCAGTAGCTCCTGGACTAGTGTTGATGAGCAGTTCTTC CASSSWTSVDEQFF
TRBJ2-6 - TRBV5-4 - TGTGCCAGCAGCTTGGTCTTCTCTGGGGCCAACGTCCTGACTTTC CASSLVFSGANVLTF
TRBJ2-1 few TRBV6-4 TRBD2 TGTGCCAGCAGTCCTAGCGGGGGGGCCGATGAGCAGTTCTTC CASSPSGGADEQFF
TRBJ2-5 - TRBV27 - TGTGCCAGCAGTTGGAGGCGTTCCCAAGAGACCCAGTACTTC CASSWRRSQETQYF